A single sample gave rise to the 24 T cell receptor beta chains below, sequenced in a study of a mutant IDH1 vaccine in newly diagnosed glioma. Their antigen targets remain unknown. Time point denoted: week 35, safety follow-up. It was 300 ug of mutant IDH1 20-mer peptide that made up each vaccine dose, given with topical imiquimod. Assay used: immunoSEQ multiplex PCR; TCRdb lists only in-frame clones, some missing. The table records roughly 38,000 clones, more than 80% of them present only once. Sequencing was performed on PBMCs, taken from a glioma patient whose treatment included an IDH1 peptide vaccine. The source is a man between 35 and 55 years old with glioma.

This clone was observed a few times. The CDR3 sequence: CAWTAPLAKREKLFF. As DNA, the CDR3 is TGTGCCTGGACTGCACCCCTGGCCAAACGGGAAAAACTGTTTTTT. J is TRBJ1-4 and V is TRBV30, with unresolved D. The V end lost 4 bases, the J end lost 8 bases, and 20 bases lay between the germline ends. This CDR3 has 15 amino acids. Germline lookup yields CDR1 GTSNPN and CDR2 SVGIG (reference sequence).

This clone was picked up one time. The rearrangement links TRBV28 to TRBJ1-1; no clear D gene. Germline assignment: CDR1 MDHEN and CDR2 SYDVKM. This CDR3 has 11 amino acids. Trimming shortened V by 8 bases and J by 4 bases, and 8 bases separated the two germline ends. The CDR3 here is CASSSFTEAFF. The CDR3 coding sequence is TGTGCCAGCTCAAGTTTCACTGAAGCTTTCTTT.

The chain joins TRBV25-1 to TRBJ1-2; D call uncertain. With 5 bases removed from V and 8 bases from J, the gap between germline ends came to 15 bases. In germline, CDR1 is MGHDK, CDR2 SYGVNS. The CDR3 runs to 13 residues. The CDR3 region is CASSSREEGGYTF. DNA of the CDR3: TGTGCCAGCAGTTCTAGGGAAGAAGGCGGCTACACCTTC.

The J gene is TRBJ1-4, the V gene TRBV19, with D unclear. Trimming removed 4 bases at V and 4 bases at J, with 10 bases between. CDR1 and CDR2 from the germline V gene are LNHDA and SQIVND (reference sequence). The CDR3 has 14 amino acids. The CDR3 DNA sequence: TGTGCCAGTAGTAAGGCGGGGAATAATGAAAAACTGTTTTTT. Protein: CASSKAGNNEKLFF.

The rearrangement uses TRBV7-6 and TRBJ1-1, with unresolved D. The germline CDR1 and CDR2 sequences are SGHVS and FNYEAQ. The CDR3 has 15 amino acids. Trimming left V 5 bases short and J 2 bases short, with 15 bases between. This CDR3 reads CASSPARWFNTEAFF. CDR3 DNA: TGTGCCAGCAGCCCAGCCCGATGGTTCAACACTGAAGCTTTCTTT. The whole variable domain, filled in from reference TRBV7-6 and TRBJ1-1, reads GAGVSQSPRYKVTKRGQDVALRCDPISGHVSLYWYRQALGQGPEFLTYFNYEAQQDKSGLPNDRFSAERPEGSISTLTIQRTEQRDSAMYRCASSPARWFNTEAFFGQGTRLTVV.

V and J are TRBV7-8 and TRBJ1-1, with 8 bases aligning to TRBD1. The V and J ends lost 1 base and 1 base, in that order; junction bases with no gene match: 5. Per germline, CDR1 SGHVS and CDR2 FQNEAQ. The CDR3 length is 16 residues. CDR3 in amino acids: CASSLVSGGGNTEAFF. The CDR3 DNA sequence: TGTGCCAGCAGCTTAGTTTCAGGGGGCGGGAACACTGAAGCTTTCTTT.

V gene TRBV18 combines with J gene TRBJ2-1; 11 nucleotides align to TRBD2. The V and J ends lost 3 bases and 7 bases, in that order; junction bases with no gene match: 8. Germline CDR1 and CDR2: KGHSH and LQKENI. CDR3 length: 16 residues. The CDR3 spells CASSPILAGGLNEQFF. The CDR3 DNA reads as TGTGCCAGCTCACCTATTCTAGCGGGAGGTCTAAATGAGCAGTTCTTC.

V usage is TRBV7-9 and J usage is TRBJ1-3; 7 positions agree with TRBD1. The CDR3 is made up of 16 amino acids. Germline V CDR1 and CDR2: SEHNR, FQNEAQ (reference sequence). The V and J ends lost 5 bases and 1 base, in that order; junction bases with no gene match: 8. DNA of the CDR3: TGTGCCAGCAGCCGCGGACAGGTTCTATCTGGAAACACCATATATTTT. Translating it yields CASSRGQVLSGNTIYF.

This sequence joins TRBV10-3 and TRBJ2-3, with TRBD2 matching 10 bases. Looked up from germline, CDR1 is ENHRY and CDR2 is SYGVKD. This CDR3 contains 18 residues. J gave up 3 bases and V 2 bases, and 11 bases lay outside the gene matches. The CDR3, as DNA: TGTGCCATCAGTGAGATGGTAGCGGGAGGTATCGGGACAGATACGCAGTATTTT. Encoded protein: CAISEMVAGGIGTDTQYF.

The chain recombines TRBV10-3 with TRBJ2-2; 7 bases match TRBD2. After removal of 2 bases from V and 0 bases from J, the junction contained 3 bases not matched to a gene. This CDR3 is 16 amino acids long. Germline-derived CDR1 and CDR2 are ENHRY and SYGVKD. CDR3 coding DNA: TGTGCCATCAGTGAGCTAGCGGTACCGAACACCGGGGAGCTGTTTTTT. Protein sequence: CAISELAVPNTGELFF.

The V gene is TRBV6-4, the J gene TRBJ2-1; possibly TRBD2 for D (6 bases). Looked up from germline, CDR1 is MRHNA and CDR2 is SNTAGT. Trimming pared 5 bases from V and 5 bases from J, leaving 10 bases between. The CDR3 has 13 amino acids. The CDR3 DNA reads TGTGCCAGCAGTCCGGAGGGGAACAATGAGCAGTTCTTC. Protein sequence: CASSPEGNNEQFF.

This chain links TRBV9 with TRBJ2-1; D perhaps matches TRBD1 (5 bases). Germline CDR1 SGDLS, CDR2 YYNGEE. V lost 0 bases and J 6 bases, leaving 13 bases between the germline ends. The CDR3 is 15 amino acids. The CDR3: CASSVAGASLNEQFF. For the CDR3, the DNA is TGTGCCAGCAGCGTAGCTGGGGCTTCCCTCAATGAGCAGTTCTTC.

V and J are TRBV19 and TRBJ1-5, with a possible D match to TRBD1 (6 bases). Between the trimmed V and J ends, which lost 4 bases and 4 bases, there was a span of 14 bases. Germline V lookup: CDR1 LNHDA, CDR2 SQIVND (reference sequence). This CDR3 is built from 15 residues. In DNA form, the CDR3 reads TGTGCCAGTAGTACGGACAGTACAAAAAATCAGCCCCAGCATTTT. Amino acid sequence: CASSTDSTKNQPQHF.

By its share, this clone is medium-sized (0.01 to 0.1%). The J gene is TRBJ2-3, the V gene TRBV2; the match to TRBD2 covers 8 bases. The CDR3 covers 16 residues. Germline CDR1 SNHLY, CDR2 FYNNEI. V dropped 1 base and J dropped 2; count of bases not matched to a gene: 5. The CDR3 loop reads CASSEGIAGITDTQYF. CDR3 in DNA: TGTGCCAGCAGTGAAGGGATAGCGGGGATCACAGATACGCAGTATTTT.

This rearrangement joins TRBV6-5 to TRBJ1-2; 11 nucleotides match TRBD1. Germline V gives CDR1 MNHEY, CDR2 SVGAGI. This CDR3 is 14 amino acids long. J gave up 3 bases and V 6 bases, and 3 bases lay outside the gene matches. This CDR3 is CASRWDRGDYGYTF. CDR3 DNA sequence: TGTGCCAGCAGATGGGACAGGGGGGACTATGGCTACACCTTC.

The V gene is TRBV18, the J gene TRBJ1-3; D may be TRBD1 (5 bases). Germline V gives CDR1 KGHSH, CDR2 LQKENI. This CDR3 is built from 16 residues. Trimming pared 6 bases from V and 6 bases from J, leaving 21 bases between. CDR3: CASSPQGQGVSNTIYF. The CDR3 DNA reads as TGTGCCAGCTCTCCTCAAGGCCAGGGAGTGTCAAACACCATATATTTT. The whole variable domain, filled in from reference TRBV18 and TRBJ1-3, reads NAGVMQNPRHLVRRRGQEARLRCSPMKGHSHVYWYRQLPEEGLKFMVYLQKENIIDESGMPKERFSAEFPKEGPSILRIQQVVRGDSAAYFCASSPQGQGVSNTIYFGEGSWLTVV.

The J gene is TRBJ2-7, the V gene TRBV2; D is possibly TRBD2 (5 bases). With 2 bases removed from V and 6 bases from J, the gap between germline ends came to 11 bases. This CDR3 region has 13 residues. Germline V gene lookup returns CDR1 SNHLY and CDR2 FYNNEI. The CDR3: CASSEIGVGEQYV. For the CDR3, the DNA is TGTGCCAGCAGTGAAATCGGGGTTGGCGAGCAGTACGTC.

This chain links TRBV25-1 with TRBJ2-7; the D is unclear. V was shortened by 7 bases and J by 9 bases, with 25 bases between the two germline ends. CDR3 length: 15 residues. Looked up from germline, CDR1 is MGHDK and CDR2 is SYGVNS. The CDR3 DNA sequence: TGTGCCAGCACGACCGGGCCGAGAGGCCGCAACCGGCAGTACTTC. Its translation: CASTTGPRGRNRQYF.

The chain recombines TRBV5-1 with TRBJ2-5; 9 bases map to TRBD1. The J segment lost 5 bases and the V segment lost 4 bases, leaving 12 bases of the junction unmatched. The CDR3 runs 16 residues. The germline V gene has CDR1 SGHRS and CDR2 YFSETQ. The CDR3 is CASSTGQGRPEETQYF. Here the CDR3 DNA reads TGCGCCAGCAGCACCGGACAGGGGAGGCCTGAGGAGACCCAGTACTTC.

The chain joins TRBV2 to TRBJ2-2; possibly TRBD1 for D (6 bases). The CDR3 loop spans 15 amino acids. Trimming left V 6 bases short and J 2 bases short, with 13 bases between. Germline V CDR1 and CDR2: SNHLY, FYNNEI. The chain's CDR3 is CASRLRTDNTGELFF. CDR3 coding DNA: TGTGCCAGCAGGCTTAGGACAGACAACACCGGGGAGCTGTTTTTT.

The rearrangement links TRBV12-5 to TRBJ2-1; tentatively, D is TRBD1 or TRBD2 (5 bases each). The germline V and J ends were trimmed by 7 bases and 4 bases, with 11 bases remaining between them. The germline V gene has CDR1 LGHNT and CDR2 FRNRAP. The CDR3 runs to 13 residues. The CDR3 bases are TGTGCTAGTGCCCAGGGAGTATACAATGAGCAGTTCTTC. Translating it yields CASAQGVYNEQFF.

V and J are TRBV6-5 and TRBJ1-4; 9 positions match TRBD1. The CDR3 totals 13 residues. J was trimmed by 7 bases and V by 9 bases; bases with no gene match: 6. Germline values: CDR1 MNHEY, CDR2 SVGAGI. CDR3 region: CASWGQGFEKLFF. The CDR3 DNA reads as TGTGCCAGTTGGGGACAGGGTTTTGAAAAACTGTTTTTT.

The genes are TRBV10-3 and TRBJ2-1, with TRBD2 as a possible D gene (6 bases). This CDR3 comprises 14 residues. CDR1 and CDR2 from the germline V gene are ENHRY and SYGVKD. Trimming stripped 2 bases from V and 4 bases from J, with 9 bases between. The DNA for the CDR3 is TGTGCCATCAGTGAGGGGACTGGATACAATGAGCAGTTCTTC. Residues: CAISEGTGYNEQFF.

The chain employs TRBV7-2 and TRBJ2-2, with D unresolved. This CDR3 contains 16 residues. From germline, CDR1 is SGHTA and CDR2 FQGNSA. The V end lost 1 base, the J end lost 2 bases, and 11 bases lay between the germline ends. The CDR3 is CASSLDSSINTGELFF. DNA for the CDR3: TGTGCCAGCAGCTTAGACAGCTCCATCAACACCGGGGAGCTGTTTTTT.